This T cell receptor beta chain was found in a study of control samples from healthy donors and cancer patients. Some clones are missing from TCRdb's copy, which holds only in-frame ones; the method was immunoSEQ multiplex PCR. Of about 98,000 clones in the sample, about 80% were seen once. Germline loops: CDR1 SGHAT, CDR2 FQNNGV. V shed 3 bases and J shed 6 bases, with 15 bases lying between them. CDR3 length: 14 residues. The TCR was taken from a woman aged 25 to 39 in good health. The chain joins TRBV11-2 to TRBJ2-7; tentatively, D is TRBD2 (6 bases). What was sequenced was blood. The CDR3 spells CASSLSLAYSEQYF. The CDR3 DNA reads as TGTGCCAGCAGCTTGAGCCTAGCGTACTCCGAGCAGTACTTC.